A single sample is the source of the 23 T cell receptor beta chains below, sequenced in a study of Ad26.COV2.S vaccination and SARS-CoV-2 variants. Sequencing was performed with immunoSEQ multiplex PCR; in TCRdb, only in-frame clones are kept and a portion is missing. The sample shows about 350,000 clones, 65% to 90% of them seen only once. Indicated treatment: some 20 received Ad26.COV2.S at low or high dose, single or two shots; roughly five received placebo; per-sample allocation not given. All samples were drawn on day 63, counting from the first vaccine or placebo injection. The source material was peripheral blood, sampled in a trial of Ad26.COV2.S vaccine versus placebo. The source of these receptors is a person between 18 and 60 years old who received the Ad26.COV2.S COVID-19 vaccine or a placebo.

V is TRBV28 and J is TRBJ2-2, with D uncertain. CDR3 length equals 16 residues. Germline CDR1 MDHEN, CDR2 SYDVKM. Trimming took 4 bases from V and 4 from J, leaving 16 bases between them. DNA for the CDR3: TGTGCCAGCAGTTCCACCCAACCAGGTATCACCGGGGAGCTGTTTTTT. Translation: CASSSTQPGITGELFF.

V gene TRBV9 combines with J gene TRBJ1-6; D is uncertain. Trimming stripped 3 bases from V and 10 bases from J, with 14 bases between. Germline-derived CDR1 and CDR2 are SGDLS and YYNGEE. CDR3 length equals 14 residues. The CDR3 sequence: CASSATERGSPLHF. The CDR3 nucleotides read TGTGCCAGCAGCGCCACTGAACGAGGGTCACCCCTCCACTTT.

This sequence joins TRBV2 and TRBJ1-2; 8 bases are a match to TRBD1. The CDR3 runs 13 residues. With 10 bases clipped from V and 4 bases from J, the junction kept 8 bases outside the gene matches. Germline-derived CDR1 and CDR2 are SNHLY and FYNNEI. The CDR3 spells CATSGRGLYGYTF. CDR3 nucleotide sequence: TGTGCCACTTCGGGCAGGGGGCTCTATGGCTACACCTTC.

This clone was detected once. The sample carries other DNA sequences with the same CDR3. The chain couples TRBV3-1 (or the pseudogene TRBV3-2) to TRBJ2-3, with D maybe TRBD2 (5 bases). In germline, CDR1 is LGHDT, CDR2 YNNKEL (reference sequence). There are 12 residues in the CDR3. The V end was cut by 4 bases, the J end by 4 bases, with 6 bases between. CDR3 sequence reads: CASSPGADTQYF. The CDR3 coding sequence is TGTGCCAGCAGCCCCGGGGCAGATACGCAGTATTTT.

The gene calls are TRBV29-1 and TRBJ1-2; 7 positions agree with TRBD1. This CDR3 comprises 12 residues. J lost 10 bases, V lost 3 bases, and 8 bases had no gene match. Germline assignment: CDR1 SQVTM and CDR2 ANQGSEA. The CDR3: CSVEDGDSLYTF. CDR3 DNA: TGCAGCGTTGAGGACGGGGACAGCCTCTACACCTTC.

V and J are TRBV28 and TRBJ2-5, with 8 bases fitting TRBD2. V lost 6 bases and J lost 3; bases outside the gene matches: 6. The CDR3 is 14 amino acids. Germline V gene sequence: CDR1 MDHEN, CDR2 SYDVKM. The CDR3 protein is CASSPPGLEETQYF. The CDR3 nucleotides are TGTGCCAGCAGCCCTCCGGGACTAGAAGAGACCCAGTACTTC.

V usage is TRBV9 and J usage is TRBJ1-2, with TRBD1 matching 8 bases. Germline CDR1 reads SGDLS; CDR2 reads YYNGEE. V was clipped by 5 bases and J by 4 bases; unmatched bases: 10. The CDR3 is made up of 15 amino acids. The CDR3 DNA sequence: TGTGCCAGCAGTGCAACAGGGGGAGAAGGCTATGGCTACACCTTC. It yields the protein CASSATGGEGYGYTF. Using reference TRBV9 and TRBJ1-2 for the parts outside the CDR3, the full variable domain is DSGVTQTPKHLITATGQRVTLRCSPRSGDLSVYWYQQSLDQGLQFLIQYYNGEERAKGNILERFSAQQFPDLHSELNLSSLELGDSALYFCASSATGGEGYGYTFGSGTRLTVV.

The V and J genes are TRBV7-9 and TRBJ2-5; D remains ambiguous. The length of the CDR3 is 12 residues. The germline V gene encodes CDR1 SEHNR and CDR2 FQNEAQ (reference sequence). The V and J ends lost 2 bases and 5 bases respectively, with 6 bases between them. The CDR3 DNA is TGTGCCAGCAGCTTATACGGGGAGACCCAGTACTTC. Its translation: CASSLYGETQYF.

This rearrangement joins TRBV10-3 to TRBJ2-7, with 7 bases aligning to TRBD1. CDR1 and CDR2 (germline): ENHRY, SYGVKD. The CDR3 extends over 15 amino acids. V lost 6 bases to trimming and J lost 3 bases; unmatched junction nucleotides: 11. The CDR3, as DNA: TGTGCCATCAGCAGCCAGGGACAGCGAAACTACGAGCAGTACTTC. Residues: CAISSQGQRNYEQYF.

The genes are TRBV7-2 and TRBJ2-7; a possible D gene is TRBD2 (7 bases). Looked up from germline, CDR1 is SGHTA and CDR2 is FQGNSA. The CDR3 contains 15 residues. Between the trimmed V and J ends, which lost 5 bases and 3 bases, there was a span of 17 bases. For the CDR3, the DNA is TGTGCCAGCAGCCCTCTGGGAGGGGGGGGCTACGAGCAGTACTTC. It encodes CASSPLGGGGYEQYF. The variable domain in full, with the rest retrieved from reference TRBV7-2 and TRBJ2-7, is GAGVSQSPSNKVTEKGKDVELRCDPISGHTALYWYRQSLGQGLEFLIYFQGNSAPDKSGLPSDRFSAERTGGSVSTLTIQRTQQEDSAVYLCASSPLGGGGYEQYFGPGTRLTVT.

The chain carries TRBV28 and TRBJ1-6; D not certain. Per germline, CDR1 MDHEN and CDR2 SYDVKM. V lost 1 base, J lost 14 bases, and 18 bases lay in between. The CDR3 is 15 residues long. This chain's CDR3 is CASSLSRRAPRSLHF. The CDR3 DNA sequence: TGTGCCAGCAGTTTATCGAGAAGGGCCCCACGGTCCCTCCACTTT.

This clone was detected once. The chain uses TRBV19 and TRBJ1-5, with D tentatively TRBD1 (6 bases). Germline assignment: CDR1 LNHDA and CDR2 SQIVND (reference sequence). The CDR3 is 13 amino acids. V lost 5 bases to trimming and J lost 2 bases, with 7 bases between them. The CDR3 spells CASSHRGNQPQHF. The DNA for the CDR3 is TGTGCCAGTAGTCACAGGGGCAATCAGCCCCAGCATTTT.

V gene TRBV2 combines with J gene TRBJ2-3; no firm D call. Germline assignment: CDR1 SNHLY and CDR2 FYNNEI. The CDR3 is 11 residues long. Trimming shortened V by 7 bases and J by 2 bases, and 4 bases separated the two germline ends. The CDR3 DNA sequence: TGTGCCAGCACCTTCACAGATACGCAGTATTTT. Its translation is CASTFTDTQYF.

The chain links TRBV7-9 to TRBJ1-3; D might be TRBD1 (6 bases). Germline V CDR1 and CDR2: SEHNR, FQNEAQ (reference sequence). Trimming left V 4 bases short and J 4 bases short, with 8 bases between. This CDR3 is 13 amino acids long. CDR3 amino acids: CASSSQGGNTIYF. In DNA form, the CDR3 reads TGTGCCAGCAGCTCCCAGGGGGGAAACACCATATATTTT.

The genes are TRBV6-6 and TRBJ1-3; D is unresolved. The CDR3 length is 14 residues. CDR1 and CDR2 from the germline V gene are MNHNY and SVGAGI (reference sequence). V gave up 5 bases and J gave up 11 bases, with 19 bases separating them. CDR3 region: CASSPLISLGPIYF. In DNA form, the CDR3 reads TGTGCCAGCAGTCCGCTCATCAGCTTGGGCCCCATATATTTT.

The chain joins TRBV5-4 to TRBJ1-6; maybe TRBD1 (6 bases). The CDR3 loop spans 14 amino acids. Per germline, CDR1 SGHNT and CDR2 YYREEE (reference sequence). Trimming stripped 4 bases from V and 4 bases from J, with 9 bases between. CDR3 residues: CASSQGSYNSPLHF. The CDR3 nucleotides are TGTGCCAGCAGCCAGGGGTCATATAATTCACCCCTCCACTTT.

The V gene is TRBV18, the J gene TRBJ2-7; 8 bases fit TRBD1. With 3 bases clipped from V and 0 bases from J, the junction kept 4 bases outside the gene matches. The CDR3 is made up of 15 amino acids. Germline values: CDR1 KGHSH, CDR2 LQKENI. CDR3 in amino acids: CASSPGTGFSYEQYF. DNA for the CDR3: TGTGCCAGCTCACCCGGGACAGGTTTCTCCTACGAGCAGTACTTC. Filled out from reference TRBV18 and TRBJ2-7, the complete variable domain reads NAGVMQNPRHLVRRRGQEARLRCSPMKGHSHVYWYRQLPEEGLKFMVYLQKENIIDESGMPKERFSAEFPKEGPSILRIQQVVRGDSAAYFCASSPGTGFSYEQYFGPGTRLTVT.

This chain joins TRBV28 and TRBJ1-4, with D hard to call. Germline V gene data show CDR1 as MDHEN and CDR2 as SYDVKM. The ends were cut back, 6 bases at V and 8 bases at J, with 22 bases in the middle. This CDR3 has 16 amino acids. This chain's CDR3 is CASRRETRAYGEKLFF. The CDR3 coding sequence is TGTGCCAGCAGGCGAGAAACCCGGGCCTACGGGGAAAAACTGTTTTTT.

This chain connects TRBV6-5 to TRBJ2-5; D remains unclear. Trimming removed 6 bases from V and 2 bases from J, with 13 bases in between. Germline V gene data show CDR1 as MNHEY and CDR2 as SVGAGI. The CDR3 loop spans 14 amino acids. The CDR3 region is CASSLLGLQETQYF. The DNA for the CDR3 is TGTGCCAGCAGCCTCCTCGGCTTACAAGAGACCCAGTACTTC.

This clone was found a few times. The rearrangement joins TRBV4-1 to TRBJ1-1; TRBD1 matches at 7 bases. This CDR3 has 17 residues. Germline assignment: CDR1 MGHRA and CDR2 YSYEKL. J was trimmed by 0 bases and V by 1 base; bases with no gene match: 8. CDR3 protein: CASSQGIPRGLNTEAFF. The CDR3 region has the DNA TGCGCCAGCAGCCAAGGGATACCAAGGGGGCTGAACACTGAAGCTTTCTTT.

The V and J genes are TRBV7-2 and TRBJ1-1, with D maybe TRBD1 (5 bases). Trimming shortened V by 3 bases and J by 1 base, and 15 bases separated the two germline ends. The CDR3 extends over 16 amino acids. CDR1 SGHTA and CDR2 FQGNSA come from the germline V gene. As DNA, the CDR3 is TGTGCCAGCAGCTTTACGGTTGTTGGGGCGAACACTGAAGCTTTCTTT. Translated, it gives CASSFTVVGANTEAFF.

This clone turned up a few times. V usage is TRBV24-1 and J usage is TRBJ2-1, with D tentatively TRBD2 (6 bases). CDR1 KGHDR and CDR2 SFDVKD come from the germline V gene. V dropped 4 bases and J dropped 7 bases, with 16 bases sitting between them. CDR3 length: 15 amino acids. The CDR3 nucleotides are TGTGCCACCAGTGACCCAGGGACCGCGGGGAATGAGCAGTTCTTC. Amino acids: CATSDPGTAGNEQFF.

This clone is a singleton in its sample. The CDR3 nucleotides read TGTGCCAGTAGTCCGGGACAGGGGTTGGGCTACACCTTC. Amino acid sequence: CASSPGQGLGYTF. The chain couples TRBV19 to TRBJ1-2; TRBD1 matches 10 bases. The junction had 5 bases not matched to a gene; V was cut back by 5 bases and J by 8 bases. Germline V CDR1 and CDR2: LNHDA, SQIVND (reference sequence). There are 13 residues in the CDR3.